This T cell receptor beta chain came from a study of blood T cells in healthy people across ages. With regard to this clonotype: Its cognate antigen is unknown.

Combining a sample-barcoded 5' primer with a J-beta primer mix, a second PCR ran for roughly 6 to 12 cycles. TCRdb re-called the 5' RACE reads with MiXCR, one entry per CDR3 protein. This sample has about 1.4 million distinct CDR3 sequences, with 59% found just once. With V trimmed by 10 bases and J by 4 bases, 5 bases remained unmatched. The CDR3 has 13 amino acids. Germline-derived CDR1 and CDR2 are MDHEN and SYDVKM. Whole-study results and caveats: Long-lived and aged donors differed, with more naive CD4+ cells and higher diversity in the long-lived.

This sequence was found in a man younger than 35 in good health. The V and J genes are TRBV28 and TRBJ2-1; 9 nucleotides line up with TRBD1. The sample taken for sequencing was blood. The CDR3 DNA is TGTGCCACTGGGACAGGGTTTTACAATGAGCAGTTCTTC. As protein: CATGTGFYNEQFF.